Listed here are 24 T cell receptor beta chains from one sample, sequenced in a study of T cell responses to AZD1222 COVID-19 vaccine. Profiling relied on immunoSEQ multiplex PCR, and the TCRdb table lists in-frame clones only, not all of them. The table shows 150,000 or so clones, with nearly 90% occurring only once. This material consisted of peripheral blood, taken on day 0 of AZD1222 vaccination. Receptor source: an adult in good health.

This clone has a single count. This chain connects TRBV7-2 to TRBJ1-4; D might be TRBD1 (5 bases). The CDR3 sequence is 14 residues long. V shed 5 bases and J shed 7 bases, with 14 bases lying between them. Germline V gives CDR1 SGHTA, CDR2 FQGNSA. CDR3 residues: CASSPGTGTEKLFF. The CDR3 DNA reads as TGTGCCAGCAGCCCGGGGACGGGAACTGAAAAACTGTTTTTT.

CDR3 amino acids: CATSGPSREGYTF. The CDR3 DNA is TGTGCCACCAGCGGACCGTCAAGGGAGGGCTACACCTTC. The rearrangement links TRBV15 to TRBJ1-2; no definite D call. Per germline, CDR1 LNHNV and CDR2 YYDKDF (reference sequence). This CDR3 contains 13 residues. Trimming took 5 bases from V and 8 from J, leaving 15 bases between them.

The J gene is TRBJ1-1, the V gene TRBV6-5, with no clear D. The ends were cut back, 2 bases at V and 8 bases at J, with 9 bases in the middle. CDR1 and CDR2 from the germline V gene are MNHEY and SVGAGI. The CDR3 runs to 12 residues. The CDR3 sequence is CASSYGEEEAFF. As DNA, the CDR3 is TGTGCCAGCAGTTACGGGGAGGAAGAAGCTTTCTTT.

The gene calls are TRBV13 and TRBJ1-3; D is undetermined. The CDR3 is 15 amino acids. The V gene lost 5 bases and the J gene lost 0 bases, with 11 bases spanning the gap. Germline loops: CDR1 PRHDT, CDR2 FYEKMQ (reference sequence). This CDR3 is CASSRGRHSGNTIYF. CDR3 sequence (DNA): TGTGCCAGCAGCCGCGGAAGGCACTCTGGAAACACCATATATTTT.

This clone is a singleton in its sample. The rearrangement uses TRBV24-1 and TRBJ1-1; D may be TRBD1 (6 bases). V was pared by 4 bases and J by 5 bases, with 10 bases between. This CDR3 region has 13 residues. Germline CDR1 and CDR2: KGHDR and SFDVKD. The CDR3 DNA reads as TGTGCCACCAGTGAGTCAGGGGATACTGAAGCTTTCTTT. Its translation: CATSESGDTEAFF.

V usage is TRBV21-1 and J usage is TRBJ1-1. TRBV21-1 is a pseudogene. This CDR3 has 15 amino acids. The CDR3 nucleotides read TGTGCCAGCAGCAAAGAGAGGGGACGCGACACTGAAGCTTTCTTT. It encodes CASSKERGRDTEAFF.

The V gene is TRBV4-3, the J gene TRBJ2-3; perhaps TRBD2 as D (6 bases). Trimming shortened V by 3 bases and J by 6 bases, and 19 bases separated the two germline ends. CDR1 is LGHNA and CDR2 is YSLEER in the germline V gene. This CDR3 has 16 amino acids. The CDR3 loop reads CASSQRGTGSYDTQYF. CDR3 DNA sequence: TGCGCCAGCAGCCAGCGCGGGACCGGGAGTTATGATACGCAGTATTTT.

The V and J genes are TRBV7-9 and TRBJ1-5, with TRBD1 matching over 7 bases. Germline trimming cut 1 base from V and 11 bases from J; bases unmatched to any gene: 11. The CDR3 covers 15 residues. CDR1 and CDR2 (germline): SEHNR, FQNEAQ (reference sequence). The CDR3 DNA follows: TGTGCCAGCAGCTTAGGGTCGACAGGGCGGTTGGCCCAGCATTTT. Translated: CASSLGSTGRLAQHF. The complete variable domain, with remaining parts taken from reference TRBV7-9 and TRBJ1-5, reads DTGVSQNPRHKITKRGQNVTFRCDPISEHNRLYWYRQTLGQGPEFLTYFQNEAQLEKSRLLSDRFSAERPKGSFSTLEIQRTEQGDSAMYLCASSLGSTGRLAQHFGDGTRLSIL.

The chain carries TRBV3-1 (or the pseudogene TRBV3-2) and TRBJ2-7, with D perhaps matching TRBD1 (8 bases). V shed 0 bases and J shed 9 bases, with 30 bases lying between them. Germline V gene lookup returns CDR1 LGHDT and CDR2 YNNKEL (reference sequence). The CDR3 contains 19 residues. This CDR3 reads CASSQDYRGIAGERRGQYF. In DNA form, the CDR3 reads TGTGCCAGCAGCCAAGATTACAGGGGGATTGCGGGAGAAAGACGAGGGCAGTACTTC.

V gene TRBV2 combines with J gene TRBJ1-4, with 7 bases fitting TRBD1. Trimming took 9 bases from V and 5 from J; bases not matched to a gene: 9. CDR3 length: 14 residues. Germline assignment: CDR1 SNHLY and CDR2 FYNNEI. This CDR3 reads CASNQQGLNEKLFF. The CDR3 coding sequence is TGTGCCAGTAACCAACAGGGGCTGAATGAAAAACTGTTTTTT.

V usage is TRBV19 and J usage is TRBJ2-1; 7 bases align to TRBD1. Germline V lookup: CDR1 LNHDA, CDR2 SQIVND (reference sequence). Trimming at V came to 5 bases and at J to 4 bases, leaving 8 bases not matched to a gene. There are 15 residues in the CDR3. CDR3 sequence: CASSPTGARYNEQFF. As DNA, the CDR3 is TGTGCCAGTAGTCCCACAGGGGCGCGGTACAATGAGCAGTTCTTC. The variable domain in full, completed from reference TRBV19 and TRBJ2-1, reads DGGITQSPKYLFRKEGQNVTLSCEQNLNHDAMYWYRQDPGQGLRLIYYSQIVNDFQKGDIAEGYSVSREKKESFPLTVTSAQKNPTAFYLCASSPTGARYNEQFFGPGTRLTVL.

The chain carries TRBV10-3 and TRBJ1-5; TRBD1 might be the D (6 bases). Trimming removed 8 bases from V and 1 base from J, with 12 bases in between. CDR1 is ENHRY, CDR2 SYGVKD, per germline. This CDR3 contains 14 residues. The CDR3 nucleotides read TGTGCCATCGGCACAGGGATGAGCAATCAGCCCCAGCATTTT. It encodes CAIGTGMSNQPQHF.

This clone came up once. Mismatch with germline at one junction end may stem from a read error. This chain uses TRBV6-2 or TRBV6-3 with TRBJ1-1; unclear D gene. The CDR3 extends over 15 amino acids. From germline, CDR1 is MNHEY and CDR2 SVGEGT. CDR3 protein: CASSYSVTSNAEAFF. CDR3 bases: TGTGCCAGCAGTTACTCTGTGACATCGAACGCTGAAGCTTTCTTT.

The chain joins TRBV19 to TRBJ2-1; D not certain. Trimming cost V 10 bases and J 1 base, with 14 bases left between them. The germline V gene has CDR1 LNHDA and CDR2 SQIVND (reference sequence). The CDR3 is made up of 14 amino acids. Written as DNA, the CDR3 is TGTGCCACCGCAAGACTGGCATCCTACAATGAGCAGTTCTTC. Protein product: CATARLASYNEQFF.

CDR3 protein: CASSLQASGTGANGYTF. In DNA form, the CDR3 reads TGTGCCAGCAGTTTACAGGCGTCCGGGACAGGGGCGAATGGCTACACCTTC. The chain joins TRBV28 to TRBJ1-2, with 10 bases lining up with TRBD1. Germline CDR1 MDHEN, CDR2 SYDVKM. This CDR3 is built from 17 residues. The V segment lost 2 bases and the J segment 6 bases; nucleotides outside the gene matches: 12.

A single count supports this clone. The rearrangement uses TRBV7-3 and TRBJ2-2; D might be TRBD2 (5 bases). The CDR3 covers 17 residues. Germline V gene data show CDR1 as SGHTA and CDR2 as FQGTGA. Trimming removed 1 base at V and 0 bases at J, with 12 bases between. The CDR3 DNA follows: TGTGCCAGCAGCTTAATAGGAGGAAACGCGAACACCGGGGAGCTGTTTTTT. Its translation is CASSLIGGNANTGELFF.

The V and J genes are TRBV7-8 and TRBJ2-1; D is possibly TRBD2 (6 bases). Germline CDR1 SGHVS, CDR2 FQNEAQ. The CDR3 is made up of 13 amino acids. Between the trimmed V and J ends, which lost 1 base and 8 bases, there was a span of 9 bases. The CDR3 DNA reads as TGTGCCAGCAGCTTAGTTGGGGGGTATGAGCAGTTCTTC. It specifies CASSLVGGYEQFF.

The chain recombines TRBV7-7 with TRBJ2-7, with 7 bases aligning to TRBD1. After removal of 1 base from V and 4 bases from J, the junction contained 1 base not matched to a gene. There are 13 residues in the CDR3. Germline V CDR1 and CDR2: SSHAT, FNYEAQ (reference sequence). The CDR3 DNA is TGTGCCAGCAGCTTAGACAGGGGTTACGAGCAGTACTTC. It codes for CASSLDRGYEQYF.

The chain joins TRBV18 to TRBJ2-1; 8 bases fit TRBD2. Germline V CDR1 and CDR2: KGHSH, LQKENI. The CDR3 runs to 14 residues. The ends lost 5 bases at V and 6 bases at J; junction bases unmatched: 6. The CDR3 coding sequence is TGTGCCAGCTCATGGCCGGGAGGGCGCAATGAGCAGTTCTTC. Translation gives CASSWPGGRNEQFF. Complete variable domain (other parts from reference TRBV18 and TRBJ2-1): NAGVMQNPRHLVRRRGQEARLRCSPMKGHSHVYWYRQLPEEGLKFMVYLQKENIIDESGMPKERFSAEFPKEGPSILRIQQVVRGDSAAYFCASSWPGGRNEQFFGPGTRLTVL.

Note on this clone: The identical CDR3 is also encoded by other nucleotide sequences in the sample. The chain uses TRBV5-6 and TRBJ2-7; 9 nucleotides match TRBD1. The V gene's germline CDR1 is SGHDT and CDR2 YYEEEE. The CDR3 extends over 15 amino acids. J lost 0 bases, V lost 1 base, and 2 bases had no gene match. The CDR3 sequence is CASSLLGQGSYEQYF. As DNA, the CDR3 is TGTGCCAGCAGCTTGTTGGGACAGGGCTCCTACGAGCAGTACTTC.

This clone was detected once. Here the CDR3 DNA reads TGTGCCAGCAGCCAACATCGGCTAGCGGGAACAGTCGATGAGCAGTTCTTC. Its translation: CASSQHRLAGTVDEQFF. The gene calls are TRBV4-2 and TRBJ2-1; TRBD2 aligns across 9 bases. CDR3 length: 17 residues. J was trimmed by 8 bases and V by 2 bases; bases with no gene match: 13. Germline loops: CDR1 LGHNA, CDR2 YNFKEQ.

The rearrangement uses TRBV27 and TRBJ2-1; 10 bases line up with TRBD2. The V gene end was trimmed by 5 bases and the J gene end by 6 bases; junction bases not matched to a gene: 13. Germline-derived CDR1 and CDR2 are MNHEY and SMNVEV (reference sequence). CDR3 length: 17 amino acids. CDR3 region: CASSQYNLAGVLNEQFF. The CDR3 nucleotides read TGTGCCAGCAGTCAATACAACCTAGCGGGAGTTCTCAATGAGCAGTTCTTC.

V usage is TRBV7-2 and J usage is TRBJ2-6; possible D gene TRBD1, 6 bases. V dropped 4 bases and J dropped 1 base, with 14 bases sitting between them. Germline assignment: CDR1 SGHTA and CDR2 FQGNSA. This CDR3 spans 17 amino acids. The CDR3 protein is CASSSLGTLSGANVLTF. The CDR3 coding sequence is TGTGCCAGCAGCTCACTAGGGACATTGTCTGGGGCCAACGTCCTGACTTTC.

A remark on this clone: The same CDR3 arises from other DNA sequences in this sample as well. The DNA for the CDR3 is TGTGCCAGCAGTTACACGGGCATCTTGAACACTGAAGCTTTCTTT. Translation: CASSYTGILNTEAFF. This rearrangement joins TRBV6-5 to TRBJ1-1, with D unresolved. The V end was cut by 2 bases, the J end by 0 bases, with 10 bases between. The CDR3 is 15 amino acids. Germline V gene data show CDR1 as MNHEY and CDR2 as SVGAGI.